Listed below are T cell receptor beta chains from one sample, sequenced in a study of T cells in Graves' hyperthyroidism and ophthalmopathy. TCRdb processed the multiplex PCR reads anew with MiXCR; each CDR3 protein has one entry. This sample has hundreds of thousands of distinct CDR3 sequences; about 15% occur once, and the top ten carry under 15%. The sequenced sample was blood. Receptor source: a man aged 18 to 35 with Graves' ophthalmopathy. The CDR3 runs from the conserved cysteine through the conserved F or W. Fields, in order: clone size, D gene, J gene, V gene, CDR3 DNA, CDR3 protein. D genes are given only for firm matches. Not every row has a clone size; where given, it reads once, few, many or a size class.

NA	NA	TRBJ2-2	TRBV4-1	TGCGCCAGCACCCCAGACAGAGCCGGGGAGCTGTTTTTT	CASTPDRAGELFF
NA	TRBD1	TRBJ1-2	TRBV28	TGTGCCAGCACGGGGGGGGGAACAGGGGGCAAATACTATGGCTGCACCTTC	CASTGGGTGGKYYGCTF
few	TRBD2	TRBJ2-7	TRBV6-1	TGTGCCAGCAGTGAATGGCCCGGGACTAGCGGGATCAACGAGCAGTACTTC	CASSEWPGTSGINEQYF
few	TRBD1	TRBJ2-5	TRBV9	TGTGCCAGCAGCCCTCATACAGGGGGCTACGAGACCCAGTACTTC	CASSPHTGGYETQYF
many	TRBD1	TRBJ1-2	TRBV6-1	TGTGCCAGCAGTGCAAGGGACAGGGCTTTATATGGCTACACCTTC	CASSARDRALYGYTF
many	NA	TRBJ2-1	TRBV20-1	TGCAGTGCTAGATCAGCTCCGAGCTCCTACAATGAGCAGTTCTTC	CSARSAPSSYNEQFF
many	TRBD1	TRBJ2-7	TRBV11-2	TGTGCCAGCAGCTCCCTCAAGGGACAGGGCTCCTACGAGCAGTACTTC	CASSSLKGQGSYEQYF
many	NA	TRBJ1-2	TRBV27	TGTGCCAGCAGTTTAATTGCGGGCTATGGCTACACCTTC	CASSLIAGYGYTF
many	NA	TRBJ1-1	TRBV3-1	TGTGCCAGCAGCCAAGACGAGGGGTTGGGAACTGAAGCTTTCTTT	CASSQDEGLGTEAFF
NA	TRBD2	TRBJ2-3	TRBV2	TGTGCCAGCACTAGGGGGAGTTCGGGACTAGCGGGGTACACAGATACGCAGTATTTT	CASTRGSSGLAGYTDTQYF
few	NA	TRBJ2-3	TRBV9	TGTGCCAGCAGCGTAGGCGTGGCGGACACAGATACGCAGTATTTT	CASSVGVADTDTQYF
NA	NA	TRBJ1-6	TRBV30	TGTGCCTGGAGTGTACTGGGGCTGAGCTCCTATAATTCACCCCTCCACTTT	CAWSVLGLSSYNSPLHF
many	NA	TRBJ2-1	TRBV19	TGTGCCAGTAGTCCCTTACACTTGGATGAGCAGTTCTTC	CASSPLHLDEQFF
many	NA	TRBJ1-5	TRBV2	TGTGCCAGCAGTGACCATCAGCCCCAGCATTTT	CASSDHQPQHF
many	TRBD1	TRBJ2-5	TRBV18	TGTGCCAGCTCACCACCCCGGGACAGGGTGCAGACCCAGTACTTC	CASSPPRDRVQTQYF
many	NA	TRBJ1-1	TRBV27	TGTGCCAGCAGTTCGGGGGGCGCTAAATACGGAAAGGCTTTCTTT	CASSSGGAKYGKAFF
NA	NA	TRBJ1-2	TRBV19	TGTGCCAGTAGTAGACGGGGGGAGAGCGGCTACACCTTC	CASSRRGESGYTF
few	NA	TRBJ2-6	TRBV18	TGTGCCAGCTCAGCGGACGGGTCTGGGGCCAACGTCCTGACTTTC	CASSADGSGANVLTF
few	TRBD2	TRBJ2-1	TRBV9	TGTGCCAGCAGTTCACTAGCGGGAGAATTCTATGAGCAGTTCTTC	CASSSLAGEFYEQFF
many	TRBD1	TRBJ2-5	TRBV12-3/TRBV12-4	TGTGCCAGCAGTTGGGGGGACAGGGAGTACTTC	CASSWGDREYF
many	NA	TRBJ1-2	TRBV6-1	TGTGCCAGCAGTGAAAGCGGGGAAACGCGAGGCTACACCTTC	CASSESGETRGYTF
many	TRBD1	TRBJ2-1	TRBV12-3/TRBV12-4	TGTGCCAGCAGTTTAAGGGGGCTCCTCTACAATGAGCAGTTCTTC	CASSLRGLLYNEQFF
NA	TRBD2	TRBJ2-5	TRBV5-1	TGCGCCAGCAGCATTTCTAGCGGGGGGGCCGGTGAGACCCAGTACTTC	CASSISSGGAGETQYF
many	NA	TRBJ1-1	TRBV27	TGTGCCAGCAGTTACTCACAGCTGAACACTGAAGCTTTCTTT	CASSYSQLNTEAFF
NA	TRBD2	TRBJ2-3	TRBV19	TGTGCCAGTAGTATGGGACTAGCTTCAGATGCGCAGTATTTT	CASSMGLASDAQYF
many	NA	TRBJ2-3	TRBV7-8	TGTGCCAGCAGCTTAGGCGTCGGAGCTAGCACAGATACGCAGTATTTT	CASSLGVGASTDTQYF
many	TRBD1	TRBJ1-1	TRBV29-1	TGCAGCGTAAACAGGGGGCTAATGAACACTGAAGCTTTCTTT	CSVNRGLMNTEAFF
many	TRBD2	TRBJ2-3	TRBV7-9	TGTGCCAGCAGCTTTACACTAGCGGCCACAGATACGCAGTATTTT	CASSFTLAATDTQYF
many	TRBD1	TRBJ2-5	TRBV10-1	TGCGCCAGCAGTGAGGTCCGGACAGGGTTACAAGAGACCCAGTACTTC	CASSEVRTGLQETQYF
many	NA	TRBJ2-2	TRBV7-9	TGTGCCAGCAGCTCGCTAGCGCCTAACACCGGGGAGCTGTTTTTT	CASSSLAPNTGELFF